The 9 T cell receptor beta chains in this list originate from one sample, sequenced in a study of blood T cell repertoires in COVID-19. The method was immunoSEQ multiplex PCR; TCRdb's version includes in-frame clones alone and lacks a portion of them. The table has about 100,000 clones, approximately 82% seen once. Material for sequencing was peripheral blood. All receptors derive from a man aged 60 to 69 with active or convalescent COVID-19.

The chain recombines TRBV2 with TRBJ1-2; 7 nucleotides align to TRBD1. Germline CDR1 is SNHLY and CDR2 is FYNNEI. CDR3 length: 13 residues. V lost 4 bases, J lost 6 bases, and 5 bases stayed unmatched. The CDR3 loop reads CASSGQGVNGYTF. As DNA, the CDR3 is TGTGCCAGCAGTGGACAGGGCGTCAATGGCTACACCTTC.

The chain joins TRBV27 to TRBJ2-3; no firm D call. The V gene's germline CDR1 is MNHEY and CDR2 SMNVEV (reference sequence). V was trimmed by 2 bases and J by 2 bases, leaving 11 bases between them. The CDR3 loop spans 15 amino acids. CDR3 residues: CASSLGSSVTDTQYF. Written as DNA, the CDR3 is TGTGCCAGCAGTTTAGGTAGTTCCGTCACAGATACGCAGTATTTT.

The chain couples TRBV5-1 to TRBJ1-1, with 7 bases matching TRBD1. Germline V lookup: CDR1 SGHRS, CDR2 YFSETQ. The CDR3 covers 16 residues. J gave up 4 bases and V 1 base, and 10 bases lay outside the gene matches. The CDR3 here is CASSLTGWTGFTEAFF. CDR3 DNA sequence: TGCGCCAGCAGCTTGACGGGCTGGACAGGCTTCACTGAAGCTTTCTTT. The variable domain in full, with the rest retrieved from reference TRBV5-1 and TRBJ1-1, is KAGVTQTPRYLIKTRGQQVTLSCSPISGHRSVSWYQQTPGQGLQFLFEYFSETQRNKGNFPGRFSGRQFSNSRSEMNVSTLELGDSALYLCASSLTGWTGFTEAFFGQGTRLTVV.

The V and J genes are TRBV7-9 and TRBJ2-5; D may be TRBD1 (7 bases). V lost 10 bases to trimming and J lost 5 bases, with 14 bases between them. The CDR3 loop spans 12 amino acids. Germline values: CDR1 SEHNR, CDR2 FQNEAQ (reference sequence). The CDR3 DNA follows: TGTGCCACCAGGGGGGCCGTGGAGACCCAGTACTTC. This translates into CATRGAVETQYF.

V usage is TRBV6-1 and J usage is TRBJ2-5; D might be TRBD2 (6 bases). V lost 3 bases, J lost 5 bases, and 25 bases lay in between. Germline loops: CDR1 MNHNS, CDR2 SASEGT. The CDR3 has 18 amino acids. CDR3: CASSEVLGSAGHWETQYF. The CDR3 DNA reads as TGTGCCAGCAGTGAGGTTCTGGGATCAGCGGGCCATTGGGAGACCCAGTACTTC.

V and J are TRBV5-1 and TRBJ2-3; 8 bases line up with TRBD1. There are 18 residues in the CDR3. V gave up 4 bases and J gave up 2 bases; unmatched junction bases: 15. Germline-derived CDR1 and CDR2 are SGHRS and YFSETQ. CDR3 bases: TGCGCCAGCAGCCGGGACAGGAAAAGGTCTGTAGACACAGATACGCAGTATTTT. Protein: CASSRDRKRSVDTDTQYF.

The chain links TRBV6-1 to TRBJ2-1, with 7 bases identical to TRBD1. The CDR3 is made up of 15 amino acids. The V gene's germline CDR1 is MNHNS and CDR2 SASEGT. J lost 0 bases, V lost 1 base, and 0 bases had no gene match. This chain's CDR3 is CASSEGDSSYNEQFF. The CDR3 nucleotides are TGTGCCAGCAGTGAAGGGGACAGCTCCTACAATGAGCAGTTCTTC.

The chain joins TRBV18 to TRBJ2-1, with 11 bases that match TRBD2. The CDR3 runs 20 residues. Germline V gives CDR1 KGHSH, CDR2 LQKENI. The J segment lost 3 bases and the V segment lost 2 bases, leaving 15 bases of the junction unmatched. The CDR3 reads CASSPDFGESGTSGYNEQFF. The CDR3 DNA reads TGTGCCAGCTCACCAGATTTCGGAGAATCCGGGACTAGCGGCTACAATGAGCAGTTCTTC. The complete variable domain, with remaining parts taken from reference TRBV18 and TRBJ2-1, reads NAGVMQNPRHLVRRRGQEARLRCSPMKGHSHVYWYRQLPEEGLKFMVYLQKENIIDESGMPKERFSAEFPKEGPSILRIQQVVRGDSAAYFCASSPDFGESGTSGYNEQFFGPGTRLTVL.

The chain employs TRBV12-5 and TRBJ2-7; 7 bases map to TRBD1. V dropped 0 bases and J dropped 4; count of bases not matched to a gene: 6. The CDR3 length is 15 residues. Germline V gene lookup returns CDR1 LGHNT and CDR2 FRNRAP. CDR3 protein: CASGLVPGQFYEQYV. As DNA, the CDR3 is TGTGCTAGTGGTTTGGTCCCGGGACAGTTTTACGAGCAGTACGTC.